The 13 T cell receptor beta chains in this list originate from one sample, sequenced in a study of T cell responses to AZD1222 COVID-19 vaccine. Sequencing was performed with immunoSEQ multiplex PCR; in TCRdb, only in-frame clones are kept and a portion is missing. There are roughly 130,000 clones in the sample; around 87% occur only once, and 1.4% to 1.5% lies in the top ten. Sample: peripheral blood, taken on day 0 of AZD1222 vaccination. Every receptor here comes from an adult in good health.

In its sample, this clone was seen once. The chain employs TRBV7-3 and TRBJ2-6; no definite D call. The CDR3 length is 14 residues. CDR1 and CDR2 from the germline V gene are SGHTA and FQGTGA. V was trimmed by 4 bases and J by 1 base, leaving 5 bases between them. CDR3 bases: TGTGCCAGCAGCTGGAGTTCTGGGGCCAACGTCCTGACTTTC. This encodes CASSWSSGANVLTF.

V gene TRBV5-1 combines with J gene TRBJ1-3; the D gene is possibly TRBD1 (5 bases). There are 16 residues in the CDR3. V was shortened by 0 bases and J by 0 bases, with 10 bases between the two germline ends. CDR1 SGHRS and CDR2 YFSETQ come from the germline V gene. The CDR3 nucleotides read TGCGCCAGCAGCTTGGAGCAGGGACTCTCTGGAAACACCATATATTTT. Translated: CASSLEQGLSGNTIYF.

This chain links TRBV4-1 with TRBJ1-5; perhaps TRBD1 as D (5 bases). V was trimmed by 0 bases and J by 5 bases, leaving 11 bases between them. There are 15 residues in the CDR3. Germline lookup yields CDR1 MGHRA and CDR2 YSYEKL. CDR3 loop: CASSQDMKGDQPQHF. In DNA form, the CDR3 reads TGCGCCAGCAGCCAAGATATGAAAGGGGATCAGCCCCAGCATTTT.

This clone has a single count. V gene TRBV28 combines with J gene TRBJ1-5; D call uncertain. Trimming pared 10 bases from V and 13 bases from J, leaving 26 bases between. CDR3 length: 14 residues. Looked up from germline, CDR1 is MDHEN and CDR2 is SYDVKM. The CDR3 region is CATNEADGRVLQHF. CDR3 nucleotides: TGTGCCACCAATGAGGCGGACGGACGGGTCCTTCAGCATTTT. The entire variable domain, with the rest obtained from reference TRBV28 and TRBJ1-5, is as follows: DVKVTQSSRYLVKRTGEKVFLECVQDMDHENMFWYRQDPGLGLRLIYFSYDVKMKEKGDIPEGYSVSREKKERFSLILESASTNQTSMYLCATNEADGRVLQHFGDGTRLSIL.

The V gene is TRBV7-2, the J gene TRBJ1-1; a weak D match, TRBD1 (6 bases). This CDR3 is 14 amino acids long. Trimming removed 6 bases at V and 0 bases at J, with 11 bases between. CDR1 is SGHTA and CDR2 is FQGNSA in the germline V gene. CDR3: CASRAGTLNTEAFF. The CDR3 coding sequence is TGTGCCAGCAGAGCCGGGACACTGAACACTGAAGCTTTCTTT.

The chain links TRBV28 to TRBJ2-7, with D possibly TRBD2 on 6 matching bases. Trimming took 3 bases from V and 3 from J, leaving 27 bases between them. The germline V gene has CDR1 MDHEN and CDR2 SYDVKM. The CDR3 contains 19 residues. The CDR3 region is CASSFQLSPGDRPYYEQYF. The CDR3 nucleotides are TGTGCCAGCAGTTTCCAGCTAAGCCCGGGAGATAGGCCCTACTACGAGCAGTACTTC.

V usage is TRBV4-1 and J usage is TRBJ1-4; D gene uncertain. CDR3 length: 11 residues. Trimming removed 9 bases from V and 0 bases from J, with 2 bases in between. CDR1 is MGHRA and CDR2 is YSYEKL in the germline V gene. The CDR3 region has the DNA TGCGCCAGTTCAACTAATGAAAAACTGTTTTTT. Its translation: CASSTNEKLFF.

The rearrangement links TRBV5-1 to TRBJ2-6; 7 nucleotides line up with TRBD1. The ends lost 2 bases at V and 2 bases at J; junction bases unmatched: 4. The CDR3 has 16 residues. Germline V CDR1 and CDR2: SGHRS, YFSETQ. This chain's CDR3 is CASSLTGEPGANVLTF. The CDR3 bases are TGCGCCAGCAGCTTAACAGGGGAACCTGGGGCCAACGTCCTGACTTTC.

The V call is TRBV7-8, the J call TRBJ2-2; 10 bases map to TRBD2. With 5 bases clipped from V and 5 bases from J, the junction kept 11 bases outside the gene matches. The CDR3 is 17 amino acids. Germline V gene lookup returns CDR1 SGHVS and CDR2 FQNEAQ. CDR3: CASSPRLAGFSTGELFF. DNA for the CDR3: TGTGCCAGCAGCCCCCGACTAGCGGGTTTCTCAACCGGGGAGCTGTTTTTT.

This chain joins TRBV25-1 and TRBJ2-6; the D gene is possibly TRBD2 (5 bases). Germline loops: CDR1 MGHDK, CDR2 SYGVNS. Trimming took 6 bases from V and 2 from J, leaving 8 bases between them. The CDR3 length is 14 residues. The chain's CDR3 is CASSPGAGANVLTF. The DNA for the CDR3 is TGTGCCAGCAGCCCCGGGGCTGGGGCCAACGTCCTGACTTTC.

The chain couples TRBV4-1 to TRBJ1-2, with 7 positions matching TRBD1. Germline CDR1 reads MGHRA; CDR2 reads YSYEKL. V lost 3 bases and J lost 7; bases outside the gene matches: 11. The CDR3 is 15 amino acids. The CDR3, as DNA: TGCGCCAGCAGCCAGTCTGGGACAGAGATTTTTGGCTACACCTTC. It codes for CASSQSGTEIFGYTF.

V and J are TRBV11-2 and TRBJ1-1; unclear D gene. Trimming cost V 1 base and J 4 bases, with 7 bases left between them. CDR1 and CDR2 from the germline V gene are SGHAT and FQNNGV. The CDR3 sequence is 13 residues long. The CDR3 nucleotides read TGTGCCAGCAGCTTAGGTAGGGTCACTGAAGCTTTCTTT. Translating gives CASSLGRVTEAFF.

This clone was observed a handful of times. This chain joins TRBV6-2 or TRBV6-3 and TRBJ2-7, with D possibly being TRBD2 (6 bases). CDR3 length: 13 residues. Per the germline V gene, CDR1 is MNHEY and CDR2 is SVGEGT. Trimming removed 4 bases at V and 3 bases at J, with 10 bases between. CDR3 sequence: CASSSGVHYEQYF. CDR3 DNA sequence: TGTGCCAGCAGTTCGGGGGTCCACTACGAGCAGTACTTC.